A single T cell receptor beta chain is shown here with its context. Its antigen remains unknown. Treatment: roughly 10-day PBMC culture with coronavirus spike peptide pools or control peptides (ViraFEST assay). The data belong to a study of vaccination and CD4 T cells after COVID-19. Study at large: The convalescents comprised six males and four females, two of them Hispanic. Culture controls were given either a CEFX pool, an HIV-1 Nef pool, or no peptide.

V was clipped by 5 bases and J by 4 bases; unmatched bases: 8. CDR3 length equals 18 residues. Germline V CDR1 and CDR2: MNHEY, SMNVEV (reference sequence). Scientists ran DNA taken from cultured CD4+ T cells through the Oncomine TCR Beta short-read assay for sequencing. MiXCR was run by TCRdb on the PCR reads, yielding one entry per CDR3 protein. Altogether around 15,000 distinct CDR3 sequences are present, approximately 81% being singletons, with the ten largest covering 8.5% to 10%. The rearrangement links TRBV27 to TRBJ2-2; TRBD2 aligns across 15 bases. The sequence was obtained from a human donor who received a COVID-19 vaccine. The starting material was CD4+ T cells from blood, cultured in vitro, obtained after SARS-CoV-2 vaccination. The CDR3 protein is CASSPGLAGGGFTGELFF. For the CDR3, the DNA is TGTGCCAGCAGTCCGGGACTAGCGGGGGGAGGTTTCACCGGGGAGCTGTTTTTT.